The T cell receptor beta chain under discussion was sequenced for a study of CD8 T cells in ankylosing spondylitis. Library preparation for TCR beta used quantitative 5'-RACE with molecular barcodes. Each CDR3 protein gets one entry after TCRdb re-called the 5' RACE reads with MiXCR. The repertoire includes some 400,000 distinct CDR3 sequences, about 22% of them detected once, and roughly 16% sits in the top ten. CDR1 is SQVTM, CDR2 ANQGSEA, per germline. V shed 3 bases and J shed 5 bases, with 8 bases lying between them. There are 11 residues in the CDR3. This clonotype has only a few counts. Antigen: not known. Study outcomes and limitations: Earlier studies detected some motif variants in reactive arthritis synovial fluid and blood. Researchers report that disease-linked clones proved CD8+ and relatively rare in peripheral blood. Eight highly homologous variants formed a TCR beta motif that appeared characteristic of ankylosing spondylitis blood. Disease-linked clones reportedly concentrated significantly in matched ankylosing spondylitis synovial fluid.

The origin of this receptor is a male donor with ankylosing spondylitis. The specimen sequenced was blood, either unsorted or a sorted T cell fraction (not recorded which). The rearrangement uses TRBV29-1 and TRBJ2-7; D is possibly TRBD1 (6 bases). Written as DNA, the CDR3 is TGCAGCGTTGACAGGGGCCACGAGCAGTACTTC. Encoded protein: CSVDRGHEQYF.